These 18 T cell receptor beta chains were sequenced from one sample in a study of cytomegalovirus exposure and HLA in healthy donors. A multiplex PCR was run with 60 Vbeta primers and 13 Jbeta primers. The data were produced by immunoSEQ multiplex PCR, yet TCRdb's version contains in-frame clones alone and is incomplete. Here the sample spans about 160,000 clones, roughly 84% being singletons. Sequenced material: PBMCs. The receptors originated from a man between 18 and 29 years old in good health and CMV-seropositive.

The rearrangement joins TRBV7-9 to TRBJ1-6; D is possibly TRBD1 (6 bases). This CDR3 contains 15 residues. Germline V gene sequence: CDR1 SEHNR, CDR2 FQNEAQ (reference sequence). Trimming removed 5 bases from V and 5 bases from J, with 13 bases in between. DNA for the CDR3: TGTGCCAGCAGCCGTCAGGACAGCCATAATTCACCCCTCCACTTT. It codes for CASSRQDSHNSPLHF.

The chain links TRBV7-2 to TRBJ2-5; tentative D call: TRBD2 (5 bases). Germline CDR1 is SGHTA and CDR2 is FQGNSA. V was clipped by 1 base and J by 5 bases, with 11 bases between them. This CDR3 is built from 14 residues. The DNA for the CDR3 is TGTGCCAGCAGCTTAGAACTGTCGGGGGAGACCCAGTACTTC. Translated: CASSLELSGETQYF.

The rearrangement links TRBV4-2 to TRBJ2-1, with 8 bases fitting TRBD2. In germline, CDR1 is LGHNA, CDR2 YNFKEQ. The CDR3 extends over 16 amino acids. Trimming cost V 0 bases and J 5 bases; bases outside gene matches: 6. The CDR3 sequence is CASSQDRGGRNNEQFF. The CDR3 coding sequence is TGTGCCAGCAGCCAAGATCGGGGGGGGAGAAACAATGAGCAGTTCTTC.

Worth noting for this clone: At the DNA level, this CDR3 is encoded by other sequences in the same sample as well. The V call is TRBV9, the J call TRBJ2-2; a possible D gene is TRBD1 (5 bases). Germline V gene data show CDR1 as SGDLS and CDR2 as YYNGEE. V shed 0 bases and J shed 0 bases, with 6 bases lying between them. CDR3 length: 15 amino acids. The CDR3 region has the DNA TGTGCCAGCAGCGTAGGGGGCGCGAACACCGGGGAGCTGTTTTTT. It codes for CASSVGGANTGELFF.

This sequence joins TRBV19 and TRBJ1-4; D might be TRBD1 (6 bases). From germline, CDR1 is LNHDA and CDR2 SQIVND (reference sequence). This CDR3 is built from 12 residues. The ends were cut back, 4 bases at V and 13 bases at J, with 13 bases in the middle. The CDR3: CASSTRTDGLFF. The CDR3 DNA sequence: TGTGCCAGTAGTACGAGGACAGACGGACTGTTTTTT.

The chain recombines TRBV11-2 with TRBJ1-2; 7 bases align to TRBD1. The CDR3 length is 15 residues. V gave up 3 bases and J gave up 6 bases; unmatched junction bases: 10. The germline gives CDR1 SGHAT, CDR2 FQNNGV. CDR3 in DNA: TGTGCCAGCAGCTTTACCTCCCGGGACAGTAATGGCTACACCTTC. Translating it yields CASSFTSRDSNGYTF.

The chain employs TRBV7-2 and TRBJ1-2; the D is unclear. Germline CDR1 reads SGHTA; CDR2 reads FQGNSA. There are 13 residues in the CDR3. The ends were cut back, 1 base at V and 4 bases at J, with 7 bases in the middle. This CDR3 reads CASSLETPYGYTF. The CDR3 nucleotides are TGTGCCAGCAGCTTAGAAACTCCCTATGGCTACACCTTC.

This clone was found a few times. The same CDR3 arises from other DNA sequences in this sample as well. CDR3 DNA sequence: TGTGCCAGCTCACCTATGAACACTGAAGCTTTCTTT. Protein: CASSPMNTEAFF. The rearrangement links TRBV18 to TRBJ1-1; D call uncertain. The CDR3 contains 12 residues. V lost 3 bases and J lost 0, with 2 bases in between. Germline loops: CDR1 KGHSH, CDR2 LQKENI. Complete variable domain (other parts from reference TRBV18 and TRBJ1-1): NAGVMQNPRHLVRRRGQEARLRCSPMKGHSHVYWYRQLPEEGLKFMVYLQKENIIDESGMPKERFSAEFPKEGPSILRIQQVVRGDSAAYFCASSPMNTEAFFGQGTRLTVV.

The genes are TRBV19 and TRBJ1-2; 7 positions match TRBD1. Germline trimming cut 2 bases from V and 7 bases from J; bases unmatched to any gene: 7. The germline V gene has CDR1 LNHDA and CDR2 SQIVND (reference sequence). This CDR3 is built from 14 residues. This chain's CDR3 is CASSIQSAGGGYTF. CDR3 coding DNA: TGTGCCAGTAGTATACAGTCGGCAGGGGGTGGCTACACCTTC.

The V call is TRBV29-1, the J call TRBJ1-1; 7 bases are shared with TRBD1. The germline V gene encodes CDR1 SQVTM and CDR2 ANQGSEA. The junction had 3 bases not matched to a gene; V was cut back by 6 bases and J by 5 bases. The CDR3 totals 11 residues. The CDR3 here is CSVDRVTEAFF. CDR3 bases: TGCAGCGTCGACAGGGTAACTGAAGCTTTCTTT.

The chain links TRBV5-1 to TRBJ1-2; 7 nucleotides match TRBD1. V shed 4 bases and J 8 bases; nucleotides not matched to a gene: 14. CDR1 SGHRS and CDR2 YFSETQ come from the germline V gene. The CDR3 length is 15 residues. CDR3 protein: CASSPNSRQGYGYTF. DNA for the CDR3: TGCGCCAGCAGCCCTAATAGCCGACAGGGATACGGCTACACCTTC. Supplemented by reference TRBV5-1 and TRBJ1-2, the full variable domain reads KAGVTQTPRYLIKTRGQQVTLSCSPISGHRSVSWYQQTPGQGLQFLFEYFSETQRNKGNFPGRFSGRQFSNSRSEMNVSTLELGDSALYLCASSPNSRQGYGYTFGSGTRLTVV.

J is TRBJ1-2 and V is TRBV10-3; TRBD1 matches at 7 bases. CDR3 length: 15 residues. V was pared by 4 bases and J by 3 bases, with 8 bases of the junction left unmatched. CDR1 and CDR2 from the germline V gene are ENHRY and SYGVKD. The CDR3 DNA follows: TGTGCCATCAGTGCAATAGGGGGCAAGGACTATGGCTACACCTTC. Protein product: CAISAIGGKDYGYTF.

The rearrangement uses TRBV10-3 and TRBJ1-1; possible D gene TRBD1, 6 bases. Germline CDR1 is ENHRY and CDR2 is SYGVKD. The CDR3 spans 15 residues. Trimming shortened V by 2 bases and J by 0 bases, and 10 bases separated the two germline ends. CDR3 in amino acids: CAISEKDRLNTEAFF. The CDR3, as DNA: TGTGCCATCAGTGAGAAGGACAGACTGAACACTGAAGCTTTCTTT.

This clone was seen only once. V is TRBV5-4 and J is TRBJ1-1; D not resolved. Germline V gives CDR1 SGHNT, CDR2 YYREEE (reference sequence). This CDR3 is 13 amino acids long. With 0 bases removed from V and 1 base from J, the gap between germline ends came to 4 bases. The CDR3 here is CASSLAQNTEAFF. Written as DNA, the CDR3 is TGTGCCAGCAGCTTGGCCCAGAACACTGAAGCTTTCTTT.

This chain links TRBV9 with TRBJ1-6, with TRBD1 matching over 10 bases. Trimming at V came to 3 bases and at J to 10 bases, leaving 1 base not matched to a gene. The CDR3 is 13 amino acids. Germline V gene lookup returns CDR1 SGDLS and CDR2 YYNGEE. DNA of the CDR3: TGTGCCAGCAGCGGGACAGGGGGATCACCCCTCCACTTT. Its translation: CASSGTGGSPLHF.

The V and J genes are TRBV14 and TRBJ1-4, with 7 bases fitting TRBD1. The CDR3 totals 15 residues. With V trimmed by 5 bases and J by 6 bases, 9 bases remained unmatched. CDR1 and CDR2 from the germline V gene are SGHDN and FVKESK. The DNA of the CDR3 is TGTGCCAGCAGCGCTACCGGGACAGAGGATGAAAAACTGTTTTTT. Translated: CASSATGTEDEKLFF.

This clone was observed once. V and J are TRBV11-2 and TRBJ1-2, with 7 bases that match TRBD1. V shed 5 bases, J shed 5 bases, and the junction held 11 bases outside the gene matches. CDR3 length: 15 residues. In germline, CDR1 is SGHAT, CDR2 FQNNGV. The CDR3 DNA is TGTGCCAGCAGCCATATCCGGGACAGCCCTTATGGCTACACCTTC. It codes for CASSHIRDSPYGYTF.

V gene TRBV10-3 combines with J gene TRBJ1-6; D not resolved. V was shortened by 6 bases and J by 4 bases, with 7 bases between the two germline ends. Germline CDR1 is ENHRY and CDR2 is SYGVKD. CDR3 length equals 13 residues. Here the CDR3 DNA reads TGTGCCATCAGGCCGGGGTATAATTCACCCCTCCACTTT. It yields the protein CAIRPGYNSPLHF.